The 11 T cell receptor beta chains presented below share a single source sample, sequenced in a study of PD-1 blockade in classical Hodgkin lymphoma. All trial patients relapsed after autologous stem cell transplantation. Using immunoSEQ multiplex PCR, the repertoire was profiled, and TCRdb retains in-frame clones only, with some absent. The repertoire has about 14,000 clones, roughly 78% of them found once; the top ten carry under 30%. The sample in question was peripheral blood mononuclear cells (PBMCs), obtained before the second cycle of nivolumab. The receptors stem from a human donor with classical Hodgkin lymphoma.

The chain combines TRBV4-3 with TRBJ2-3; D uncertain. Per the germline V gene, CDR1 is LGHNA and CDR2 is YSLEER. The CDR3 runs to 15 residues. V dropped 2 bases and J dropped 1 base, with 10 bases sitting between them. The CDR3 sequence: CASSQRVFGTDTQYF. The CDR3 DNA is TGCGCCAGCAGCCAAAGGGTATTCGGCACAGATACGCAGTATTTT.

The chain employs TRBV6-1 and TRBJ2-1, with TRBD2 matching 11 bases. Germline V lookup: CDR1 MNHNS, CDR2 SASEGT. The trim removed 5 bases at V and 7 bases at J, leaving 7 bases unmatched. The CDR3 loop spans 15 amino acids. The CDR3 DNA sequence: TGTGCCAGCAGTTTTAGCGGGGGGGCAGGGAATGAGCAGTTCTTC. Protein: CASSFSGGAGNEQFF.

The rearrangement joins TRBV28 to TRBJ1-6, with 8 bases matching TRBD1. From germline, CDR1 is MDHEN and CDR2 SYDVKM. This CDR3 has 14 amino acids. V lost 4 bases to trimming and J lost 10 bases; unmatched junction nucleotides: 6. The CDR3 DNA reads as TGTGCCAGCAGTTCCGGACAGGGTAGATCACCCCTCCACTTT. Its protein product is CASSSGQGRSPLHF.

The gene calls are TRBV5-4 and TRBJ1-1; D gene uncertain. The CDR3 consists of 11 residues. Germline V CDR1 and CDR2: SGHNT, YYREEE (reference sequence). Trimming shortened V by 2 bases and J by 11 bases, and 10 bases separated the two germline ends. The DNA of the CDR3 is TGTGCCAGCAGCTTTGGCCTGGAGGCTTTCTTT. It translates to CASSFGLEAFF.

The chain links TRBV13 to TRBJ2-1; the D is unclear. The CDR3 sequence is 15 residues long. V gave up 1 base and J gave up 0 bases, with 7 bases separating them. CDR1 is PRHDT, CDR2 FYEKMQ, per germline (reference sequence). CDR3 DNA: TGTGCCAGCAGCTTAGTTGGTAGCTCCTACAATGAGCAGTTCTTC. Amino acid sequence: CASSLVGSSYNEQFF.

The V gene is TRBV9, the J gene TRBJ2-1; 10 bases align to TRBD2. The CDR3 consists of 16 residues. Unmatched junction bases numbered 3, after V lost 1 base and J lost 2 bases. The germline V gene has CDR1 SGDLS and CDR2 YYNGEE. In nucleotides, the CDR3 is TGTGCCAGCAGCGTACTAGCGGGGGCTACCTACAATGAGCAGTTCTTC. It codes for CASSVLAGATYNEQFF.

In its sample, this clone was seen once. As DNA, the CDR3 is TGCAGCGCGATGATGGGGGGTAGCAATCAGCCCCAGCATTTT. It encodes CSAMMGGSNQPQHF. The chain recombines TRBV29-1 with TRBJ1-5, with TRBD1 as a possible D gene (5 bases). The length of the CDR3 is 14 residues. The germline V and J ends were trimmed by 7 bases and 0 bases, with 13 bases remaining between them. Germline loops: CDR1 SQVTM, CDR2 ANQGSEA.

The CDR3 loop is CASNGRQGSNSPLHF. CDR3 nucleotide sequence: TGTGCCAGCAACGGAAGACAGGGGAGTAATTCACCCCTCCACTTT. The V gene is TRBV6-6, the J gene TRBJ1-6, with TRBD1 matching 8 bases. The CDR3 runs 15 residues. V shed 7 bases, J shed 6 bases, and the junction held 8 bases outside the gene matches. Germline V CDR1 and CDR2: MNHNY, SVGAGI (reference sequence).

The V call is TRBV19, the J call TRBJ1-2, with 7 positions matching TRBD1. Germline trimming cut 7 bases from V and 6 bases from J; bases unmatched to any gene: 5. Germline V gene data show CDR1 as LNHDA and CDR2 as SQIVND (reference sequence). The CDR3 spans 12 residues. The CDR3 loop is CASTDRSDGYTF. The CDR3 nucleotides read TGTGCCAGTACGGACAGGAGTGATGGCTACACCTTC.

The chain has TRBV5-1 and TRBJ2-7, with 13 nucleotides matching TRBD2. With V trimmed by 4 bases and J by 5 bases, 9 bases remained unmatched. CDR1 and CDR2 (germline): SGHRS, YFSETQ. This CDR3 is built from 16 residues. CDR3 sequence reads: CASSLPLAGGQNEQYF. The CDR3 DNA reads TGCGCCAGCAGCCTCCCACTAGCGGGGGGGCAGAACGAGCAGTACTTC.

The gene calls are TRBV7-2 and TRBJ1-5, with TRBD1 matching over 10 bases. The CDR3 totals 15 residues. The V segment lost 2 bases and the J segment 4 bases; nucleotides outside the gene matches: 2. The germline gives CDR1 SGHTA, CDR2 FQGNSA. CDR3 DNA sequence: TGTGCCAGCAGCTTAAGGACAGGGGGGAATCAGCCCCAGCATTTT. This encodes CASSLRTGGNQPQHF.